The text below deals with one T cell receptor (beta chain). This CDR3 comprises 15 residues. V was cut by 3 bases and J by 0 bases, with 12 bases left in between. The germline gives CDR1 SGDLS, CDR2 YYNGEE. This sample was included in a study of blood T cell repertoires in COVID-19. Study at large: T cells, B-cell-depleted T cells, or PBMCs provided the cDNA or gDNA that served as material.

The protocol was immunoSEQ multiplex PCR, while the TCRdb copy is restricted to in-frame clones and leaves out a portion. The profile shows 35,000 to 50,000 clones, 75% to 90% of them singletons. The sequence was collected from a woman in her 40s with acute or convalescent COVID-19. The specimen sequenced was peripheral blood. The genes are TRBV9 and TRBJ1-1; unclear D gene. CDR3: CASSATVNMNTEAFF. CDR3 DNA: TGTGCCAGCAGCGCAACTGTAAATATGAACACTGAAGCTTTCTTT.